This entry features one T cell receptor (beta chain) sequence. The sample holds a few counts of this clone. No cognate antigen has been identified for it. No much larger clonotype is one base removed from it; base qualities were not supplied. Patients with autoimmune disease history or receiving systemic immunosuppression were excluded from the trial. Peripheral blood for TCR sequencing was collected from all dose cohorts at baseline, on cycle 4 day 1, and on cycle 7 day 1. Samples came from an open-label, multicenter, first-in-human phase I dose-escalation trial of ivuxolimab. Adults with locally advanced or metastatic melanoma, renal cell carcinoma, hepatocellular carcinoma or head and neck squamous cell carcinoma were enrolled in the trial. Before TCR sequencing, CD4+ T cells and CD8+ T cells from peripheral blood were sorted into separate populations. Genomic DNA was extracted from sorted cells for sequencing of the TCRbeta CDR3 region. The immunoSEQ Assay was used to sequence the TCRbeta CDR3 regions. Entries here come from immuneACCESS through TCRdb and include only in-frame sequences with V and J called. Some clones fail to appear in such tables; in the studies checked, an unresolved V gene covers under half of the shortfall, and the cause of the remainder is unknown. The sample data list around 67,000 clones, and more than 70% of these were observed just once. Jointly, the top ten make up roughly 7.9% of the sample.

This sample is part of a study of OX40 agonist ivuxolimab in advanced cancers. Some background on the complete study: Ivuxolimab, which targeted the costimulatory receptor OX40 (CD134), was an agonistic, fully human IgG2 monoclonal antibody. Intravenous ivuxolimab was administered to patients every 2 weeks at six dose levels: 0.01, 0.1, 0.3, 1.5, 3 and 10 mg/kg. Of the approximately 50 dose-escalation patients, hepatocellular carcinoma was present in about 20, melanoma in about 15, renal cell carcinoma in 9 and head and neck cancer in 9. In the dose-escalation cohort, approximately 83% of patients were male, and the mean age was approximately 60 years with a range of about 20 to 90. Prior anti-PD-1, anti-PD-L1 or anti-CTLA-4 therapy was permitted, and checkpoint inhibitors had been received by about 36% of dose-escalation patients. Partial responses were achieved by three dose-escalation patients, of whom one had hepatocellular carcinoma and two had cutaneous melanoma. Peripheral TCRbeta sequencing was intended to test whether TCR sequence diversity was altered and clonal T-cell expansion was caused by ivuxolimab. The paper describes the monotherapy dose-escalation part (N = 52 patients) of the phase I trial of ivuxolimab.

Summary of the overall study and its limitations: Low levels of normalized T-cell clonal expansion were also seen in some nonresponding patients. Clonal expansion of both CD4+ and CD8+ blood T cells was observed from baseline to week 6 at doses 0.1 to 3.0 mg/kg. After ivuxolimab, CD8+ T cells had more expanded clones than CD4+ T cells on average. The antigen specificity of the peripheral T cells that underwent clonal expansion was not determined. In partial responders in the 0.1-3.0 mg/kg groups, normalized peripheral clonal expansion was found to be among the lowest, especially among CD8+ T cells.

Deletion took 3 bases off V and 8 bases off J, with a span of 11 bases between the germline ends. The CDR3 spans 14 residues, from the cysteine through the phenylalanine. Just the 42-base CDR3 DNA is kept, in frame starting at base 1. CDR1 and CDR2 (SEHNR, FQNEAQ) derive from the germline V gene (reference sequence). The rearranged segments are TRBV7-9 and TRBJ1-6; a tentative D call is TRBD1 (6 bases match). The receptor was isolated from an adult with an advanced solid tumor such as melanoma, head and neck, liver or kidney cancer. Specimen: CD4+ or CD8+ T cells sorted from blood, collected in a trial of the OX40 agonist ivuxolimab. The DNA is TGTGCCAGCAGCTTGGACAGTGACTATTCACCCCTCCACTTT. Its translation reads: CASSLDSDYSPLHF.